This TCR beta chain came from a study of neurological immune-mediated disorders. As for time point: longitudinal time-point 1 (baseline). Synthesis of cDNA was accomplished via 5'RACE employing 10-nucleotide random UMIs. MiXCR, run by TCRdb on the 5' RACE reads, gives a single entry per CDR3 protein. The repertoire holds more than 70,000 distinct CDR3 sequences, with about 9.4% as singletons. Overall study results and limits: HTLV-1-associated myelopathy displayed the greatest TCR clonal expansion, and multiple sclerosis exhibited the smallest, lower than that of healthy controls.

Remarks on this clonotype: Its target is unknown.

V was trimmed by 2 bases and J by 1 base, leaving 14 bases between them. This CDR3 spans 16 amino acids. Germline values: CDR1 SGHTA, CDR2 FQGNSA. The receptor was isolated from a man younger than 40 in good health. Sequenced: PBMCs. This rearrangement joins TRBV7-2 to TRBJ1-1; D is uncertain. This CDR3 reads CASSLSAQLGNTEAFF. DNA of the CDR3: TGTGCCAGCAGCTTATCTGCACAGCTGGGGAACACTGAAGCTTTCTTT.